A selection of T cell receptor beta chains follows, all from one sample in a study of blood T cell repertoires in COVID-19. Sequenced by immunoSEQ multiplex PCR; TCRdb stores in-frame clones only, minus some. The sample lists about 210,000 clones, around 83% occurring once. Sequenced material: peripheral blood. Receptors were obtained from a woman in her 50s with acute or convalescent COVID-19. The CDR3 runs from the conserved cysteine through the conserved F or W.

V	J	CDR3
TRBV19	TRBJ1-4	CASSQVGTTNEKLFF
TRBV7-6	TRBJ2-1	CASSLKVKEVDYNEQFF
TRBV6-2/TRBV6-3	TRBJ1-3	CASSTRGHSGNTIYF
TRBV5-4	TRBJ2-7	CASSPGTSGSSYEQYF
TRBV19	TRBJ2-3	CASSIDRGTDTQYF
TRBV7-2	TRBJ1-2	CASSLTANYGYTF
TRBV10-3	TRBJ2-5	CAIRGTEQETQYF
TRBV2	TRBJ2-3	CASSAARHPDTQYF
TRBV21-1	TRBJ2-2	CASSKGGGKGYTGELFF
TRBV6-2/TRBV6-3	TRBJ1-2	CASSTRDNYFNYGYTF
TRBV24-1	TRBJ1-5	CATSGAGGSDQPQHF
TRBV18	TRBJ2-1	CASSPPLGTGGNEQFF
TRBV6-5	TRBJ1-6	CASSYSRGIYNSPLHF
TRBV5-8	TRBJ1-2	CASSLAGTRYYGYTF
TRBV10-3	TRBJ1-1	CAISLDSLNTEAFF
TRBV3-1/TRBV3-2	TRBJ1-1	CASSQGNAGVTEAFF
TRBV5-1	TRBJ2-3	CASSDQPGLAGSDTQYF
TRBV11-3	TRBJ2-7	CAPIGTSGTPPYEQYF
TRBV5-6	TRBJ2-3	CASSRTGGFTDTQYF
TRBV7-2	TRBJ2-1	CASSLGLAGDGDEQFF
TRBV6-5	TRBJ1-1	CASRALWGGEAFF
TRBV7-2	TRBJ1-6	CASSDRGSPLHF
TRBV10-3	TRBJ2-2	CAIRGRDRRTGELFF
TRBV11-2	TRBJ1-2	CASSVTGGGLSGYTF
TRBV14	TRBJ2-5	CASSPGTSGRARETQYF
TRBV27	TRBJ1-1	CASRKQGTEAFF
TRBV28	TRBJ1-1	CASTPGRVFLNTEAFF
TRBV19	TRBJ2-3	CASRDRGQREGRTDTQYF
TRBV9	TRBJ1-1	CASSPLVNTEAFF
TRBV5-1	TRBJ2-2	CASSLIVGQGGSGNTGELFF
TRBV5-4	TRBJ1-1	CASSLEGGQWNTEAFF
TRBV9	TRBJ1-6	CASSLRGAGNSPLHF
TRBV2	TRBJ2-2	CASSSNQDTGELFF
TRBV11-1	TRBJ2-7	CASGDRARDEQYF
TRBV5-6	TRBJ1-3	CASSPVSGQGNTIYF
TRBV12-3/TRBV12-4	TRBJ1-2	CASRGFLGYTF
TRBV7-9	TRBJ2-7	CASSLEQNYEQYF
TRBV28	TRBJ1-4	CASSSLPDEKLFF
TRBV19	TRBJ1-5	CASSHDRAGQPQHF
TRBV11-2	TRBJ2-1	CASSLRGEQFF
TRBV7-2	TRBJ2-5	CASSGTAQETQYF
TRBV5-8	TRBJ2-5	CASSPSGKSRETQYF
TRBV5-1	TRBJ2-1	CASSPNPSGRTYNEQFF